The rows below give T cell receptor beta chains drawn from one sample of a study of spatial heterogeneity in lung cancer. From the 5' RACE reads, TCRdb called clonotypes with MiXCR, one entry per CDR3 protein. The sample has roughly 8,000 distinct CDR3 sequences, 9.6% seen once. Sequenced material: lung tumor tissue, taken at surgery. These receptors were taken from a male donor with early-stage non-small cell lung cancer. CDR3s include the opening cysteine and the closing phenylalanine or tryptophan. A D gene is named only where the DNA matches it firmly. The size entry gives once, few or many counts, or a class when the clone is expanded.

d_gene	abundance	v_gene	j_gene	CDR3aa	CDR3nt
.	many	TRBV9	TRBJ1-3	CASSYQTGKASGNTIYF	TGTGCCAGCAGCTACCAAACGGGGAAGGCCTCTGGAAACACCATATATTTT
.	many	TRBV10-3	TRBJ2-7	CAIRGASYEQYF	TGTGCCATCAGGGGCGCTTCCTACGAGCAGTACTTC
.	many	TRBV7-9	TRBJ1-1	CASSLKEARDTEAFF	TGTGCCAGCAGCTTAAAGGAGGCCAGAGACACTGAAGCTTTCTTT
.	many	TRBV20-1	TRBJ2-5	CSASARTETQYF	TGCAGTGCTAGCGCCAGGACGGAGACCCAGTACTTC
TRBD1	many	TRBV12-3/TRBV12-4	TRBJ1-5	CASRRTGTGAQPQHF	TGTGCCAGCAGGCGTACCGGGACAGGAGCTCAGCCCCAGCATTTT
.	many	TRBV5-6	TRBJ1-2	CASYLRLANYGYTF	TGTGCCAGCTACCTCCGGCTTGCTAACTATGGCTACACCTTC
.	medium-sized	TRBV2	TRBJ1-2	CASSPEETYGYTF	TGTGCCAGCAGCCCTGAGGAAACTTATGGCTACACCTTC
.	many	TRBV14	TRBJ1-1	CASSQRLGEAFF	TGTGCCAGCAGCCAAAGGCTCGGTGAAGCTTTCTTT
.	many	TRBV6-5	TRBJ1-5	CASSPGSNQPQHF	TGTGCCAGCAGTCCGGGAAGCAATCAGCCCCAGCATTTT
.	few	TRBV20-1	TRBJ2-5	CSASLGETQYF	TGCAGTGCTAGTTTGGGTGAGACCCAGTACTTC